A selection of T cell receptor beta chains follows, all from one sample in a study of T cells in Graves' hyperthyroidism and ophthalmopathy. Each CDR3 protein gets one entry after TCRdb re-called the multiplex PCR reads with MiXCR. The sample carries about 520,000 distinct CDR3 sequences, about 20% recorded once. The material sequenced was blood. The origin of the receptors is a man aged 18 to 29 with Graves' hyperthyroidism. Both conserved end residues are part of each CDR3. Each record gives: J gene, V gene, clone size, D gene, CDR3 DNA, CDR3 protein. A D gene is named only where the DNA matches it firmly. Rows may omit the clone size; those that give it use once, few, many or a size class.

>TRBJ2-2|TRBV27|many|-
TGTGCCAGTCTCTCGGGACCGAATACCGGGGAGCTGTTTTTT
CASLSGPNTGELFF
>TRBJ2-7|TRBV28|many|-
TGTGCCAGCAGTCCTTTCTACGGCTCGACAGACAGCTCCTACGAGCAGTACTTC
CASSPFYGSTDSSYEQYF
>TRBJ2-4|TRBV27|-|-
TGTGCCAGCAGTTTAGCAGGGCCTCTAGCCAAAAACATTCAGTACTTC
CASSLAGPLAKNIQYF
>TRBJ2-2|TRBV6-1|once|TRBD2
TGTGCCAGCAGGATTAGCGGGAGTATCGGGGAGCTGTTTTTT
CASRISGSIGELFF
>TRBJ1-1|TRBV12-3/TRBV12-4|many|-
TGTGCCAGCAGTTCGGTAGGGCGGCGGGGGGCTTTCTTT
CASSSVGRRGAFF
>TRBJ1-3|TRBV10-1|many|-
TGCGCCAGTAGGACGGACTCTGGAAACACCATATATTTT
CASRTDSGNTIYF
>TRBJ2-2|TRBV10-3|few|TRBD2
TGTGCCACCACTAGCGACCCTAACACCGGGGAGCTGTTTTTT
CATTSDPNTGELFF
>TRBJ2-7|TRBV5-1|few|TRBD1
TGCGCCAGCAGCGCAGGACAGGGGAGTTCCTACGGGCAGTACTTC
CASSAGQGSSYGQYF
>TRBJ1-1|TRBV9|few|-
TGTGCCAGCAGCGTAGGGGCAGGGGTGACTGAAGCTTTCTTT
CASSVGAGVTEAFF
>TRBJ1-2|TRBV28|many|-
TGTGCCAGCAGTTCGTCCCTGGAGGGTGGCTACACCTTC
CASSSSLEGGYTF
>TRBJ1-1|TRBV30|-|-
TGTGCCTGGTTGGGGGGACAAATGAACACTGAAGCTTTCTTT
CAWLGGQMNTEAFF
>TRBJ1-2|TRBV4-1|few|TRBD1
TGCGCCAGCAGCCAAGAGATACCTCGGGACAGGGGCGGCTACACCTTC
CASSQEIPRDRGGYTF
>TRBJ1-1|TRBV5-1|few|TRBD1
TGCGCCAGCAGCTTAACAGGGGGCGCATTAACTGAAGCTTTCTTT
CASSLTGGALTEAFF
>TRBJ2-7|TRBV4-2|-|-
TGTGCCAGCAGCCAAGAAGTGGGGGTTGAGCAGTACTTC
CASSQEVGVEQYF
>TRBJ2-5|TRBV6-1|many|TRBD1
TGTGCCAGCAGCCCCTACACAGGGGCCCAAGAGACCCAGTACTTC
CASSPYTGAQETQYF
>TRBJ2-2|TRBV9|-|-
TGTGCCAGCAGCGCAGGGACCCACCGCGCCGGGGAGCTGTTTTTT
CASSAGTHRAGELFF